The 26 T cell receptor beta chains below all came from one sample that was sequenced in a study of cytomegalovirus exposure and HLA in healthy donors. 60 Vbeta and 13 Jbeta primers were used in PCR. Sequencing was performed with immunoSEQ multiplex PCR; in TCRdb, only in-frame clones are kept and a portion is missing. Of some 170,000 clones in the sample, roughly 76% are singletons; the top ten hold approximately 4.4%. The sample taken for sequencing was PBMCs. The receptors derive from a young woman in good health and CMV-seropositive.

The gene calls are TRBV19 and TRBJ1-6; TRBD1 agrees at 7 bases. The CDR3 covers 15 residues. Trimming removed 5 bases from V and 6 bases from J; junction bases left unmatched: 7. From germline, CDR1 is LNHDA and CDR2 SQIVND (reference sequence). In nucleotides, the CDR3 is TGTGCCAGTAGTCTGACAGGGACCTTTAATTCACCCCTCCACTTT. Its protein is CASSLTGTFNSPLHF.

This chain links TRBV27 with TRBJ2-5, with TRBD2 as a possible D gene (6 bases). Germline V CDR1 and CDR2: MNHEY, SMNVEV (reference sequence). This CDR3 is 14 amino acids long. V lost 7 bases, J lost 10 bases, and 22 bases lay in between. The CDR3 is CASMATSAGWDQYF. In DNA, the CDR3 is TGTGCCAGCATGGCCACCTCGGCGGGGTGGGACCAGTACTTC.

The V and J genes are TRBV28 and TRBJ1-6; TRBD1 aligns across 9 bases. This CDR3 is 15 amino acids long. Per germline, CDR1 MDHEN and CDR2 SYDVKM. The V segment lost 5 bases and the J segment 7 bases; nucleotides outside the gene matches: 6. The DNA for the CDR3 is TGTGCCAGCAGTGAAACCGGGACAGGGAATTCACCCCTCCACTTT. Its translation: CASSETGTGNSPLHF.

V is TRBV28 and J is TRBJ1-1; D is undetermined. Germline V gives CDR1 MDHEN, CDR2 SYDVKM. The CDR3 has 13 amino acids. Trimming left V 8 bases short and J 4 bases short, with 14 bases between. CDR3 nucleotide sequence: TGTGCCAGCCGACTCGGTGGAGGCACTGAAGCTTTCTTT. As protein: CASRLGGGTEAFF.

In DNA, the CDR3 is TGTGCCAGCAGGATAAAGGGGGCTTCGGGTGGCTACACCTTC. It specifies CASRIKGASGGYTF. This rearrangement joins TRBV6-5 to TRBJ1-2, with 7 bases aligning to TRBD1. The V segment lost 6 bases and the J segment 7 bases; nucleotides outside the gene matches: 11. The CDR3 length is 14 residues. Looked up from germline, CDR1 is MNHEY and CDR2 is SVGAGI.

The CDR3 is CASSLRQTGGGEKLFF. Here the CDR3 DNA reads TGTGCCAGCTCACTACGACAGACAGGGGGAGGTGAAAAACTGTTTTTT. This chain links TRBV18 with TRBJ1-4; 9 bases match TRBD1. This CDR3 is 16 amino acids long. Looked up from germline, CDR1 is KGHSH and CDR2 is LQKENI. V was clipped by 4 bases and J by 7 bases; unmatched bases: 10.

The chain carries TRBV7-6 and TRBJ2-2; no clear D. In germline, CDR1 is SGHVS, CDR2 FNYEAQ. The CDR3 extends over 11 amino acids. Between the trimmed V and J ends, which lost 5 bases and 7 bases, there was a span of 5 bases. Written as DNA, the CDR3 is TGTGCCAGCAGCAGACACGGGGAGCTGTTTTTT. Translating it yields CASSRHGELFF.

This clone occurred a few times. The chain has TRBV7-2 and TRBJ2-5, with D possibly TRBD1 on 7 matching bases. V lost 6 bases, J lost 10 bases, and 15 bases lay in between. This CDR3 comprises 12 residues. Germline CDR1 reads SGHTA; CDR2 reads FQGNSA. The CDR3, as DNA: TGTGCCAGCAGGACAGGGTCCGGGGGCCAGTACTTC. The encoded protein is CASRTGSGGQYF. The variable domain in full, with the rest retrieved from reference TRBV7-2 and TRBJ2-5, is GAGVSQSPSNKVTEKGKDVELRCDPISGHTALYWYRQSLGQGLEFLIYFQGNSAPDKSGLPSDRFSAERTGGSVSTLTIQRTQQEDSAVYLCASRTGSGGQYFGPGTRLLVL.

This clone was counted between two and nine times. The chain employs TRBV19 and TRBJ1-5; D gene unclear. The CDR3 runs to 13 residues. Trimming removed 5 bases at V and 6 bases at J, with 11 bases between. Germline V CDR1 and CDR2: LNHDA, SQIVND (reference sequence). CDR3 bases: TGTGCCAGTAGTGCCGTGGGAGGTCAGCCCCAGCATTTT. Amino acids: CASSAVGGQPQHF.

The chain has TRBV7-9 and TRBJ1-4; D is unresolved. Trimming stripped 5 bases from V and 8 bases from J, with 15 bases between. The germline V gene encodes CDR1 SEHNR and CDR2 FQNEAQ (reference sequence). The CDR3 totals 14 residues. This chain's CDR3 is CASSRTSDSEKLFF. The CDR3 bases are TGTGCCAGCAGCCGAACTTCCGACTCAGAAAAACTGTTTTTT.

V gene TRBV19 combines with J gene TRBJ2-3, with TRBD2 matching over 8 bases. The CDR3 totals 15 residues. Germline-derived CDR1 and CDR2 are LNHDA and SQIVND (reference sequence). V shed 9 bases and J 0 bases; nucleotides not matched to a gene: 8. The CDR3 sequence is CASRISGASTDTQYF. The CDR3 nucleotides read TGTGCCAGCAGAATTAGCGGGGCGAGCACAGATACGCAGTATTTT.

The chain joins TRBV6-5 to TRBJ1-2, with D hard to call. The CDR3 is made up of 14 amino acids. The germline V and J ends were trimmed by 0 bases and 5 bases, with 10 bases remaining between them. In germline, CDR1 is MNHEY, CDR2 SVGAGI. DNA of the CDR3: TGTGCCAGCAGTTACTCGAGGTCAGCGTATGGCTACACCTTC. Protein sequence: CASSYSRSAYGYTF.

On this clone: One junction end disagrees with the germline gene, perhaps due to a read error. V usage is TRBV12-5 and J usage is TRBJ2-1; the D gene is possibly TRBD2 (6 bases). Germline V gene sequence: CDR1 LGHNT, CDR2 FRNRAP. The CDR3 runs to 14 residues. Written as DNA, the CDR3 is TGTGCTAGTGGTTTCCGGGACTCCCACAATGAGCAGTTCTTC. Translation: CASGFRDSHNEQFF.

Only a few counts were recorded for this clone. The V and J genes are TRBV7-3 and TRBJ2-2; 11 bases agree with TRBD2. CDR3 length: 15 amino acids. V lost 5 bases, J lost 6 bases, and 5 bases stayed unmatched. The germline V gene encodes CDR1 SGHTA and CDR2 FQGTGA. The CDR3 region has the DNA TGTGCCAGCAGCATGACTAGCGGGGTACCCGGGGAGCTGTTTTTT. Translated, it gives CASSMTSGVPGELFF.

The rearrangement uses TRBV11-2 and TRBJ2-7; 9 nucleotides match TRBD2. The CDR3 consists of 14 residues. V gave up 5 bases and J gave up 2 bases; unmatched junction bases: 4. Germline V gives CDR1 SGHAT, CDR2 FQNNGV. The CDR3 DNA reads TGTGCCAGCAGCGCCAGCGGGGGGCCCTACGAGCAGTACTTC. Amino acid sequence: CASSASGGPYEQYF.

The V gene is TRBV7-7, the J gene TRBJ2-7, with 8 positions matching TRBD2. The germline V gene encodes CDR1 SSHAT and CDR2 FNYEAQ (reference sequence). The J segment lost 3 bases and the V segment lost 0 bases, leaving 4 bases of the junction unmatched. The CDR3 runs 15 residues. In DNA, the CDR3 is TGTGCCAGCAGCTTAGCAGCGGGGGAGCTCTACGAGCAGTACTTC. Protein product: CASSLAAGELYEQYF. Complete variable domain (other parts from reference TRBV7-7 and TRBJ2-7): GAGVSQSPRYKVTKRGQDVTLRCDPISSHATLYWYQQALGQGPEFLTYFNYEAQPDKSGLPSDRFSAERPEGSISTLTIQRTEQRDSAMYRCASSLAAGELYEQYFGPGTRLTVT.

The CDR3 here is CASSLTSGRNTGELFF. CDR3 sequence (DNA): TGCGCCAGCAGCCTTACTAGCGGGAGGAACACCGGGGAGCTGTTTTTT. V and J are TRBV5-1 and TRBJ2-2, with 11 positions matching TRBD2. The CDR3 totals 16 residues. CDR1 is SGHRS and CDR2 is YFSETQ in the germline V gene. Losses at the gene ends were 4 bases for V and 1 base for J; bases not matched to a gene: 3.

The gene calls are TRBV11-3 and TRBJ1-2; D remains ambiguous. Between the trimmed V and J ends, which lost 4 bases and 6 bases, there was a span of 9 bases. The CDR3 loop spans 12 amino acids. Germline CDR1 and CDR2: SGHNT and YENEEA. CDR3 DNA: TGTGCCAGCAGCTCATACACCGATGGCTACACCTTC. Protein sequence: CASSSYTDGYTF. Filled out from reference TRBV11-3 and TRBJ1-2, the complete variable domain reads EAGVVQSPRYKIIEKKQPVAFWCNPISGHNTLYWYLQNLGQGPELLIRYENEEAVDDSQLPKDRFSAERLKGVDSTLKIQPAELGDSAVYLCASSSYTDGYTFGSGTRLTVV.

This chain's CDR3 is CASPEAGIDGYTF. The CDR3 nucleotides read TGTGCCAGCCCCGAAGCAGGGATTGATGGCTACACCTTC. The rearrangement uses TRBV2 and TRBJ1-2, with D maybe TRBD1 (5 bases). The CDR3 runs 13 residues. V was pared by 8 bases and J by 6 bases, with 16 bases between. Germline lookup yields CDR1 SNHLY and CDR2 FYNNEI.

CDR3 amino acids: CASSLIARLAGGDNEQFF. CDR3 DNA sequence: TGTGCCAGCAGCTTAATCGCCCGGCTAGCGGGGGGCGACAATGAGCAGTTCTTC. The rearrangement links TRBV13 to TRBJ2-1; 11 nucleotides match TRBD2. Unmatched junction bases numbered 11, after V lost 2 bases and J lost 5 bases. Germline V gene data show CDR1 as PRHDT and CDR2 as FYEKMQ (reference sequence). The CDR3 length is 18 residues.

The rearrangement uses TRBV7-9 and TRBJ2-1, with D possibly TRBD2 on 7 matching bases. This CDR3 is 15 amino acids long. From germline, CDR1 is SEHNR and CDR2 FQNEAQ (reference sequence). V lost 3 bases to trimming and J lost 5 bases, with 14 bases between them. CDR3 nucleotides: TGTGCCAGCAGCTTTCTTGGCGGGGGCCACAATGAGCAGTTCTTC. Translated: CASSFLGGGHNEQFF.

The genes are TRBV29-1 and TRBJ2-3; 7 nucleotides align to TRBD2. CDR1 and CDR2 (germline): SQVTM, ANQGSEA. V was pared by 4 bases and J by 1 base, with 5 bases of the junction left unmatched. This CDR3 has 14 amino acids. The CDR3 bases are TGCAGCGTTGTTCATGCGGGGGGCACAGATACGCAGTATTTT. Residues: CSVVHAGGTDTQYF.

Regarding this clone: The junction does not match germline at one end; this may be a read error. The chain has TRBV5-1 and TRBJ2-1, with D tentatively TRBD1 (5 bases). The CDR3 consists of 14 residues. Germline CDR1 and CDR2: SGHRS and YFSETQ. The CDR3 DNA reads TGCACCAGCAGCACCACGACAGTGAACAATGAGCAGTTCTTC. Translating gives CTSSTTTVNNEQFF.

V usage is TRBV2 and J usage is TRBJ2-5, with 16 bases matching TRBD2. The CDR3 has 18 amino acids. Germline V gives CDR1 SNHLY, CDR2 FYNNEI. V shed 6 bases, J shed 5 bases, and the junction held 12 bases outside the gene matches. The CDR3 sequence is CASRGPGTSGGAGETQYF. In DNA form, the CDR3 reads TGTGCCAGCAGGGGCCCCGGGACTAGCGGGGGGGCCGGGGAGACCCAGTACTTC.

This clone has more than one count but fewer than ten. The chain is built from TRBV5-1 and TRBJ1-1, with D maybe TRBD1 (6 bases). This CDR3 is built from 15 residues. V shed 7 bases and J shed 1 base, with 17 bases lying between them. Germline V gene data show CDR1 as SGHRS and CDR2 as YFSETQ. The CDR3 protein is CASRTHGGANTEAFF. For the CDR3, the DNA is TGCGCCAGCCGCACTCATGGGGGGGCGAACACTGAAGCTTTCTTT.

The CDR3 loop reads CASSLGRGANTEAFF. The CDR3 DNA reads TGTGCCAGCAGCTTAGGCAGGGGGGCGAACACTGAAGCTTTCTTT. This chain connects TRBV7-6 to TRBJ1-1; 7 positions agree with TRBD1. Trimming cost V 1 base and J 1 base; bases outside gene matches: 3. The CDR3 length is 15 residues. CDR1 and CDR2 (germline): SGHVS, FNYEAQ.